This TCR beta chain was sequenced for a study of OX40 agonist ivuxolimab in advanced cancers. At the level of the whole study: Ivuxolimab was a fully human IgG2 agonistic monoclonal antibody targeting the costimulatory receptor OX40 (CD134). A male proportion of around 83% and a mean age of around 60 years, ranging from about 23 to 90, were recorded for the dose-escalation cohort. Patients were allowed to have had prior anti-PD-1, anti-PD-L1 or anti-CTLA-4 therapy, and 40% to 45% of the dose-escalation patients had been treated with checkpoint inhibitors. The paper covers the monotherapy dose-escalation part of the phase I ivuxolimab trial, which included N ≈ 50 patients. Of the 50 to 55 dose-escalation patients, hepatocellular carcinoma was present in roughly 19, melanoma in approximately 15, renal cell carcinoma in 9 and head and neck cancer in 9. The purpose of peripheral TCRbeta sequencing was to test whether ivuxolimab changed TCR sequence diversity and led to clonal T-cell expansion. Partial responses occurred in three dose-escalation patients: two with cutaneous melanoma and one with hepatocellular carcinoma. Intravenous ivuxolimab was administered to patients every 2 weeks at six dose levels: 0.01, 0.1, 0.3, 1.5, 3 and 10 mg/kg.

The CDR3 starts with the cysteine, ends with the phenylalanine, and has 15 residues. Just the 45-base CDR3 DNA is kept, in frame starting at base 1. The germline V gene specifies SNHLY as CDR1 and FYNNEI as CDR2. V is pared back by 6 bases and J by 2 bases, with 17 bases lying between the germline termini. Points the paper makes about the study in general: The antigen specificity of the clonally expanded peripheral T cells was not determined. After ivuxolimab, CD8+ T cells had more expanded clones than CD4+ T cells on average. At doses of 0.1 to 3.0 mg/kg, clonal expansion of both CD4+ and CD8+ T cells in blood was seen between baseline and week 6. In the 0.1-3.0 mg/kg groups, partial responders had among the lowest normalized peripheral clonal expansion, particularly in CD8+ T cells. Low levels of normalized T-cell clonal expansion were also seen in some patients who did not respond.

For sequencing of the TCRbeta CDR3 region, genomic DNA was extracted from the sorted cells. TCRbeta CDR3 regions were sequenced using the immunoSEQ Assay. The immuneACCESS repertoire file appears here via TCRdb, limited to in-frame rearrangements. These files lack a portion of the clones; in checked studies, under half of the deficit traces to unresolved V genes, and the cause of the others is not known. The sample table records 45,000 to 55,000 clones; around 88% of these occur just once. The ten largest clones represent more than 13% of the sample. The trial excluded patients who had a history of autoimmune disease or were on systemic immunosuppression. Peripheral blood for TCR sequencing was collected from all dose cohorts at baseline, on cycle 4 day 1, and on cycle 7 day 1. The samples were drawn from a first-in-human, open-label, multicenter phase I dose-escalation trial of ivuxolimab. Adults with locally advanced or metastatic head and neck squamous cell, hepatocellular, melanoma or renal cell carcinoma were enrolled in the trial. Before TCR sequencing, CD4+ and CD8+ T cells were separately sorted from peripheral blood.

Points on this clone: Its antigen remains undetermined. No quality values exist for individual bases; no much larger clone is one base distant.

The receptor was isolated from an adult with an advanced solid tumor such as melanoma, head and neck, liver or kidney cancer. Specimen: CD4+ or CD8+ T cells sorted from blood, collected in a trial of the OX40 agonist ivuxolimab. Recombination joined TRBV2 with TRBJ2-7, with a weak D call of TRBD1 (5 bases match). The CDR3 protein is CASRDVDSWAYEQYF. The DNA reads as follows: TGTGCCAGCAGGGACGTAGACAGCTGGGCCTACGAGCAGTACTTC.